This TCR beta chain was retrieved from a study of cytomegalovirus exposure and HLA in healthy donors. CDR3 length: 17 amino acids. From germline, CDR1 is SNHLY and CDR2 FYNNEI. The trim removed 6 bases at V and 2 bases at J, leaving 8 bases unmatched. A note on this clone: What it recognizes is unknown.

PCR used 60 Vbeta primers and 13 Jbeta primers. The data were produced by immunoSEQ multiplex PCR, yet TCRdb's version contains in-frame clones alone and is incomplete. This table has about 160,000 clones, 81% appearing once. Overall study results and limits: In a later analysis, TCR association rates varied by HLA locus: DRB1 most, HLA-C fewest. Confirmation in vitro established that three CMV-associated chains were specific for CMV antigens.

The receptor comes from a woman aged 45-59 years in good health and CMV-seronegative. The chain couples TRBV2 to TRBJ2-7; TRBD2 matches at 15 bases. The sequenced material came from PBMCs. The chain's CDR3 is CASRRTSGRATTYEQYF. CDR3 in DNA: TGTGCCAGCAGAAGGACTAGCGGGAGGGCAACCACCTACGAGCAGTACTTC.